A single TCR beta chain is shown here with its context. Its specific antigen is unknown. The record has no base qualities; no much larger clone is one base away. CD8 naive samples were CD45RO-negative cells positively selected for CCR7, giving a CD45RA+CCR7+ population that excluded TemRA cells. The donors were healthy, HIV-negative adults who had no recently reported acute infections or vaccinations. All donors were Caucasian adults living in Nashville, Tennessee, USA. Blood was obtained by leukapheresis, after which PBMCs were separated by Ficoll-Histopaque density gradient centrifugation and cryopreserved in liquid nitrogen vapor phase. Analytical flow cytometry was used to check the purity and quantity of each magnetically sorted T cell population. From each sorted fraction, genomic DNA was isolated and quantified by UV absorbance on a Nanodrop 2000c. This record belongs to a study of shared clonotypes between healthy human individuals (dated by TCRdb to between 2020 and 2021). The study in broad terms: A couple of women and a few men aged 18 to 49 years were included in the cohort. Each donor's leukapheresis produced roughly between about 0.9 and 9.5 billion PBMCs. For each donor, CD4 naive and CD4 memory were each given three plates, CD8 naive was given two plates, and CD8 memory was given one plate. To increase sequencing depth and limit assay-specific biases, different laboratories used diverse techniques to prepare libraries and sequence TCR repertoires. To estimate repertoire size and how much clonotype sharing occurs between individuals, the study deeply sequenced the blood TCR repertoires of about five healthy adults. What the work shows at the level of the full study, not this receptor alone: Only blood was sampled, and tissue TCR repertoires likely differ from those in blood. Estimated clonotype richness was generally larger for naive than for memory subsets. Higher generation probabilities were observed for clonotypes shared by all four sorted-subset donors than for non-shared clonotypes. Even with the large sequencing depth, rarefaction of the sorted-subset datasets indicated that sequencing was incomplete. About 5% of naive CD4, approximately 3.7% of naive CD8, 2.3% of memory CD4, and about 0.4% of memory CD8 clonotypes were shared across several donors. Because the study included only a small number of donors, the genetic and exposure-history diversity represented was limited. Pairwise subsampling led to the expectation that sequencing depth would affect the degree of clonotype sharing among donors.

Using the deep immunoSEQ assay, multiplex PCR amplified TCR CDR3 regions from genomic DNA. Extracted genomic DNA from each cell subset was distributed evenly across all wells of several immunoSEQ 96-well plates, and each plate was treated as a replicate. For sorted subsets, each replicate PCR was loaded with approximately 0.2 ug genomic DNA, equivalent to 30,000 to 35,000 T cell genomes. Purified libraries were quantified with a Qubit 3.0 fluorometer, sized on a Bioanalyzer 2100, and re-quantified with the KAPA Library Quantification kit. Every immunoSEQ 96-well plate was sequenced on a separate single-read 150-cycle Illumina NextSeq 550 flow cell. The study's own analysis went as follows. Because the immunoSEQ output held only junctional sequences and lacked quality scores, the filtering could not match the filtering applied to full-length reads. To assign V/J genes and CDR3, sequences were annotated using PyIR, a Python wrapper for IgBLAST v1.9, with IMGT germline references. Reads with weak V/J assignments (E-value above 1e-6), missing CDR3, stop codons, out-of-frame junctions, or ambiguous translated residues were removed. V3J clonotypes were defined by identical inferred V gene, J gene, and CDR3 amino acid sequence. To compute the percentage overlap between repertoires, the number of shared unique clonotypes was divided by the size of the smaller repertoire. Repertoire richness was assessed with RTK rarefaction, the Chao1 estimator, and Recon v2.1 estimates of unobserved clonotypes. Generation probabilities for all TCRbeta clonotypes obtained by the gDNA method from four donors were computed using OLGA. TCRdb took this table from immuneACCESS and kept in-frame rearrangements with V and J called. Such tables lack part of the clones; where checked against another copy, unresolved V genes explain under half of the gap, and the rest is unexplained. V, J and clone size reflect that table, while D and trimming were determined from the DNA. This sample lists about 1,800,000 clones; roughly 95% were detected once. In total, the top ten clones hold 1.2% of the sample.

The CDR3 runs 14 residues from the cysteine to the phenylalanine. Only CDR3 DNA is held: 42 bases, read in frame from base 1. The germline V gene specifies SGHAT as CDR1 and FQNNGV as CDR2. V drops 0 bases and J drops 5 bases, leaving 11 bases in between. Sequencing was carried out using naive CD8+ T cells sorted from blood. What the cell subset or site label conveys for this sample: CD45RA+CCR7+. This sequence uses TRBV11-2 and TRBJ2-7; a confident D gene designation cannot be given. This TCR came from a man between 18 and 35 years old in good health. The CDR3 reads CASSLDPSVHEQYF. The DNA sequence is TGTGCCAGCAGCTTAGATCCGTCGGTCCACGAGCAGTACTTC.